Below, 21 T cell receptor beta chains from the same sample are listed, as sequenced in a study of metastatic and nonmetastatic thyroid tumors. Patients had received no treatment of any kind before thyroid surgery. TCRdb reassembled clones from the PCR reads with MiXCR. The sample consists of 8,000 to 10,000 clones, roughly 35% of them appearing once. Sample: tumor tissue. The receptors shown here come from a female donor with papillary thyroid cancer or a benign thyroid nodule (not recorded which). Some clones in this sample may be carry-over from other donors' samples.

In its sample, this clone ranks as medium-sized. The chain carries TRBV3-1 and TRBJ1-4; D remains unclear. This CDR3 is built from 11 residues. Trimming removed 1 base from V and 8 bases from J, with 2 bases in between. Germline V gene data show CDR1 as LGHDT and CDR2 as YNNKEL (reference sequence). CDR3 DNA: TGTGCCAGCAGCCAAGCCGAAAAACTGTTTTTT. Amino acids: CASSQAEKLFF. Based on the CDR3 plus reference TRBV3-1 and TRBJ1-4, the full variable domain is DTAVSQTPKYLVTQMGNDKSIKCEQNLGHDTMYWYKQDSKKFLKIMFSYNNKELIINETVPNRFSPKSPDKAHLNLHINSLELGDSAVYFCASSQAEKLFFGSGTQLSVL.

The table lists this clone with a few counts. The V gene is TRBV7-2, the J gene TRBJ2-1; 9 nucleotides line up with TRBD2. Per the germline V gene, CDR1 is SGHTA and CDR2 is FQGNSA. There are 18 residues in the CDR3. J was trimmed by 4 bases and V by 0 bases; bases with no gene match: 10. The CDR3 DNA sequence: TGTGCCAGCAGCTTAGCGTGGGGCGGGAGGGCCCTGTACAATGAGCAGTTCTTC. Amino acids: CASSLAWGGRALYNEQFF.

At least ten counts were recorded for this clone. The chain employs TRBV18 and TRBJ1-3, with 7 bases identical to TRBD1. The germline V gene encodes CDR1 KGHSH and CDR2 LQKENI. V shed 2 bases and J 0 bases; nucleotides not matched to a gene: 4. The CDR3 totals 16 residues. The CDR3 coding sequence is TGTGCCAGCTCACCAGTGGGACAGAACTCTGGAAACACCATATATTTT. It translates to CASSPVGQNSGNTIYF.

Sample share makes this clone medium-sized. Other DNA variants within this sample encode the same CDR3. The CDR3 nucleotides read TGTGCCAGCGCCAGGGGGACGAACTTTGGGGATGAGCAGTTCTTC. It specifies CASARGTNFGDEQFF. J is TRBJ2-1 and V is TRBV6-1, with 7 bases that match TRBD1. J gave up 8 bases and V 8 bases, and 15 bases lay outside the gene matches. The CDR3 sequence is 15 residues long. Germline loops: CDR1 MNHNS, CDR2 SASEGT.

CDR3 sequence reads: CASSFGQRPVNEQFF. The DNA for the CDR3 is TGTGCCAGCAGCTTTGGACAGCGGCCCGTCAATGAGCAGTTCTTC. The rearrangement joins TRBV11-1 to TRBJ2-1; tentative D call: TRBD1 (6 bases). The CDR3 contains 15 residues. CDR1 is SGHAT, CDR2 FQDESV, per germline (reference sequence). Between the trimmed V and J ends, which lost 3 bases and 6 bases, there was a span of 15 bases.

Here the CDR3 DNA reads TGTGCCAGCAGTTCCGGGTCGGGACCGACGCCTTACGAGCAGTACTTC. It translates to CASSSGSGPTPYEQYF. The J gene is TRBJ2-7, the V gene TRBV27, with D perhaps matching TRBD1 or TRBD2 (5 bases each). Trimming removed 4 bases at V and 4 bases at J, with 20 bases between. The V gene's germline CDR1 is MNHEY and CDR2 SMNVEV (reference sequence). The CDR3 is 16 residues long.

This clone was detected only a few times. This sequence joins TRBV6-1 and TRBJ2-7, with 14 bases fitting TRBD2. Per germline, CDR1 MNHNS and CDR2 SASEGT. V trimming: 8 bases; J trimming: 6 bases; junction bases outside the gene matches: 6. This CDR3 is built from 14 residues. Here the CDR3 DNA reads TGTGCCAGCGGGACCGGGACTAGCGGGAGCGAGCAGTACTTC. Translating it yields CASGTGTSGSEQYF.

This clone was observed a few times. This rearrangement joins TRBV28 to TRBJ2-2; unclear D gene. This CDR3 has 8 amino acids. Germline CDR1 and CDR2: MDHEN and SYDVKM. The CDR3 DNA sequence: TGTGCGGCCGGGGAGCTGTTTTTT. Its translation: CAAGELFF. Filled out from reference TRBV28 and TRBJ2-2, the complete variable domain reads DVKVTQSSRYLVKRTGEKVFLECVQDMDHENMFWYRQDPGLGLRLIYFSYDVKMKEKGDIPEGYSVSREKKERFSLILESASTNQTSMYLCAAGELFFGEGSRLTVL.

The rearrangement uses TRBV4-1 and TRBJ1-3; the D is unclear. Germline CDR1 is MGHRA and CDR2 is YSYEKL. V dropped 1 base and J dropped 6 bases, with 13 bases sitting between them. The CDR3 extends over 15 amino acids. This chain's CDR3 is CASSQAPGYINTIYF. The CDR3 bases are TGCGCCAGCAGCCAAGCACCAGGTTATATAAACACCATATATTTT.

This clone is medium-sized by share. The chain links TRBV20-1 to TRBJ2-1; 14 bases align to TRBD2. Germline CDR1 is DFQATT and CDR2 is SNEGSKA (reference sequence). The CDR3 sequence is 15 residues long. V dropped 4 bases and J dropped 4; count of bases not matched to a gene: 3. The CDR3 DNA is TGCAGTGCTACCGGACTAGCGGGGGGTTACAATGAGCAGTTCTTC. The encoded protein is CSATGLAGGYNEQFF.

The V and J genes are TRBV6-1 and TRBJ2-7, with D possibly TRBD1 on 6 matching bases. The CDR3 has 14 amino acids. Trimming took off 5 bases at V and 3 bases at J, with 14 bases between the two ends. Per germline, CDR1 MNHNS and CDR2 SASEGT. The CDR3 DNA is TGTGCCAGCAGTCCGGACAGCGTAGACTACGAGCAGTACTTC. This gives the protein CASSPDSVDYEQYF.

Details on this clone: Because the CDR3 is missing its conserved closing phenylalanine or tryptophan, this is likely a read error. The sample has other DNA sequences that encode this CDR3 too. The chain combines TRBV18 with TRBJ2-3; a possible D gene is TRBD1 (5 bases). The CDR3 is 17 amino acids. Germline CDR1 KGHSH, CDR2 LQKENI. Trimming shortened V by 1 base and J by 1 base, and 15 bases separated the two germline ends. The DNA of the CDR3 is TGTGCCAGCTCACCACTGGAAAGAGACAGAGGCACAGATACGCAGTATCTT. Translation: CASSPLERDRGTDTQYL.

This clone has ten or more counts. The CDR3, as DNA: TGTGCCAGCAGCTTAGCTGGGACCGGGTACGAGCAGTACTTC. This gives the protein CASSLAGTGYEQYF. This rearrangement joins TRBV5-4 to TRBJ2-7, with D possibly being TRBD1 or TRBD2 (5 bases each). This CDR3 is 14 amino acids long. The germline V gene encodes CDR1 SGHNT and CDR2 YYREEE (reference sequence). Trimming took 2 bases from V and 4 from J, leaving 13 bases between them.

This clone was found a few times. J is TRBJ2-7 and V is TRBV2; D is possibly TRBD2 (6 bases). The germline V and J ends were trimmed by 8 bases and 7 bases, with 21 bases remaining between them. The CDR3 extends over 14 amino acids. Germline-derived CDR1 and CDR2 are SNHLY and FYNNEI. In nucleotides, the CDR3 is TGTGCCAGCCTACCAGCGGGTGTGTCCTTGGAGCAGTACTTC. It specifies CASLPAGVSLEQYF.

In this sample, this clone turned up a few times. The V gene is TRBV28, the J gene TRBJ2-1; D gene uncertain. Trimming cost V 2 bases and J 6 bases, with 11 bases left between them. Germline V gene lookup returns CDR1 MDHEN and CDR2 SYDVKM. The CDR3 extends over 14 amino acids. The chain's CDR3 is CASSLLPNINEQFF. The CDR3 DNA reads TGTGCCAGCAGTTTACTCCCGAATATCAATGAGCAGTTCTTC.

This clone was seen many times. The chain uses TRBV11-2 and TRBJ2-3; 15 nucleotides align to TRBD2. Losses at the gene ends were 5 bases for V and 0 bases for J; bases not matched to a gene: 6. The CDR3 extends over 18 amino acids. Germline V CDR1 and CDR2: SGHAT, FQNNGV. The CDR3 sequence: CASSPGLAGGRSTDTQYF. The CDR3 DNA is TGTGCCAGCAGCCCCGGACTAGCGGGGGGGCGTAGCACAGATACGCAGTATTTT.

The genes are TRBV20-1 and TRBJ2-7, with TRBD1 identical over 7 bases. V lost 6 bases, J lost 2 bases, and 7 bases stayed unmatched. CDR3 size: 13 residues. CDR1 is DFQATT and CDR2 is SNEGSKA in the germline V gene (reference sequence). In nucleotides, the CDR3 is TGCAGTGCACGGGACAGCGTAACCTACGAGCAGTACTTC. Translation: CSARDSVTYEQYF.

The rearrangement uses TRBV5-1 and TRBJ2-1, with D tentatively TRBD1 (6 bases). Germline CDR1 is SGHRS and CDR2 is YFSETQ. V was trimmed by 3 bases and J by 7 bases, leaving 20 bases between them. The CDR3 length is 16 residues. DNA for the CDR3: TGCGCCAGCAGCTCCAACAGGGCCGGAGTTTGGAATGAGCAGTTCTTC. This gives the protein CASSSNRAGVWNEQFF.

This chain joins TRBV20-1 and TRBJ1-2, with no clear D. Germline assignment: CDR1 DFQATT and CDR2 SNEGSKA (reference sequence). V was trimmed by 6 bases and J by 4 bases, leaving 15 bases between them. This CDR3 contains 13 residues. The DNA for the CDR3 is TGCAGTGCGGAAATGCGGCTCCCCTATGGCTACACCTTC. It encodes CSAEMRLPYGYTF.

This clone has a handful of counts. This chain uses TRBV28 with TRBJ1-1; 8 bases fit TRBD1. The CDR3 extends over 13 amino acids. Per the germline V gene, CDR1 is MDHEN and CDR2 is SYDVKM. Trimming took 5 bases from V and 6 from J; bases not matched to a gene: 5. CDR3 protein: CASSPLQGAEAFF. CDR3 coding DNA: TGTGCCAGCAGTCCTCTACAGGGGGCTGAAGCTTTCTTT.

This clone has just a few counts. The gene calls are TRBV27 and TRBJ2-7, with 8 nucleotides matching TRBD1. CDR3 length equals 13 residues. The junction had 1 base not matched to a gene; V was cut back by 0 bases and J by 6 bases. Germline values: CDR1 MNHEY, CDR2 SMNVEV (reference sequence). Written as DNA, the CDR3 is TGTGCCAGCAGTTTATCGGACAGGGCCGAGCAGTACTTC. Translating gives CASSLSDRAEQYF.